The source of this T cell receptor (beta chain) is a study of shared clonotypes between healthy human individuals (dated by TCRdb to about 2020). For the wider study: The cohort included three men and a couple of women between 18 and 49 years of age. To estimate repertoire size and how much clonotype sharing occurs between individuals, the study deeply sequenced the blood TCR repertoires of several healthy adults. Between about 0.94 and 8.9 billion PBMCs per donor were obtained by leukapheresis. Per donor, three plates each were used for CD4 naive and CD4 memory, two for CD8 naive, and one for CD8 memory. To increase sequencing depth and limit assay-specific biases, TCR repertoire library preparation and sequencing were carried out by different laboratories using diverse techniques.

Trimming costs V 10 bases and J 8 bases, and their ends lie 11 bases apart. The CDR3 contains 11 residues, cysteine and phenylalanine counted. The entry retains the CDR3 DNA only, 33 bases that are in frame from base 1. CDR1 and CDR2 are read off the germline V gene as MDHEN and SYDVKM. Healthy HIV-negative adults with no recently reported acute infections or vaccinations were included as donors. Every donor was a Caucasian adult residing in Nashville, Tennessee, USA. Magnetic negative selection was used to enrich CD4+ T cells, after which naive cells were positively selected on CD45RA and the negative fraction became the memory subset. Blood was obtained by leukapheresis, after which PBMCs were separated by Ficoll-Histopaque density gradient centrifugation and cryopreserved in liquid nitrogen vapor phase. Analytical flow cytometry was used to check the purity and quantity of every magnetically sorted T cell population. Genomic DNA was isolated from each sorted fraction and quantified by UV absorbance on a Nanodrop 2000c.

This clone has only a few counts. There is no known antigen for this receptor. No quality values exist for individual bases; no much larger clone is one base distant. What the authors observed across the whole study: Larger estimated clonotype richness was generally found for naive subsets than for memory subsets. Compared with non-shared clonotypes, clonotypes shared by all four sorted-subset donors had higher generation probabilities. Across a handful of donors, around 5.4% of naive CD4, roughly 3.8% of naive CD8, about 2% of memory CD4, and over 0.35% of memory CD8 clonotypes were shared. Because the study included a small number of donors, the genetic and exposure-history diversity represented was limited. Rarefaction of sorted-subset datasets indicated incomplete sequencing despite the large sequencing depth. Pairwise subsampling led to the expectation that sequencing depth would affect the degree of clonotype sharing among donors. Sampling was restricted to blood, and TCR repertoires in tissues likely differ from the TCR repertoires found in blood.

Using the deep immunoSEQ assay, multiplex PCR amplified TCR CDR3 regions from genomic DNA. Extracted genomic DNA from each cell subset was spread evenly across all wells of several immunoSEQ 96-well plates, with each plate serving as a replicate. For sorted subsets, about 0.2 ug genomic DNA, equal to 25,000 to 35,000 T cell genomes, was loaded into each replicate PCR. The purified libraries were quantified using a Qubit 3.0 fluorometer, sized with a Bioanalyzer 2100, and then quantified again using the KAPA Library Quantification kit. Every immunoSEQ 96-well plate was sequenced on a dedicated single-read 150-cycle Illumina NextSeq 550 flow cell. On the study's bioinformatics: Because the immunoSEQ output included only junctional sequences and no quality scores, the filtering could not be the same as the filtering used for full-length reads. To assign V/J genes and CDR3, sequences were annotated against IMGT germline references using PyIR, a Python wrapper for IgBLAST v1.9. Reads were filtered out if the reads had weak V/J assignments (E-value above 1e-6), no CDR3, stop codons, out-of-frame junctions, or ambiguous translated residues. V3J clonotypes were defined as sequences sharing an identical inferred V gene, J gene, and CDR3 amino acid sequence. Percentage overlap between repertoires was computed as shared unique clonotypes divided by the size of the smaller repertoire. Richness of each repertoire was evaluated using RTK rarefaction, the Chao1 estimator, and Recon v2.1 estimates of unobserved clonotypes. Generation probabilities for all TCRbeta clonotypes obtained by the gDNA method from a handful of donors were computed using OLGA. The table comes from immuneACCESS by way of TCRdb, which keeps in-frame sequences with V and J called. Part of the clones is missing from these tables; in studies checked, under half for an unresolved V gene and the rest for unknown reasons. D and trimming were read from the DNA, whereas the V and J calls and clone size are those reported in that table. This sample holds fewer than 2.5 million clones; 93% were observed only once. About 0.38% of the sample is taken by the ten largest.

The chain is made from TRBV28 and TRBJ1-4, with no reliable assignment of the D segment. This TCR was sampled from a man younger than 35 in good health. Some clones in this sample may be carry-over from other donors' samples. The source material was naive CD4+ T cells from PBMCs. Taken with the paper, the label for cell subset or site translates to: CD45RA+ positively selected. In nucleotides, the sequence is TGTGCCACCGTTTTTGAGGAAAAACTGTTTTTT. Protein translation: CATVFEEKLFF.